The clone carrying this T cell receptor (beta chain) was picked up many times. Antigen specificity is unknown. Germline lookup yields CDR1 SEHNR and CDR2 FQNEAQ (reference sequence). The ends lost 5 bases at V and 7 bases at J; junction bases unmatched: 8. The CDR3 is 15 amino acids. TCRdb reprocessed the reads via MiXCR and lists one record per CDR3 protein. Of 51,000 or so distinct CDR3 sequences in the sample, less than 20% were seen once. The sample comes from a study of T cell repertoires in cytomegalovirus infection. The overall study: Selection of CMV epitopes for the study included recently identified HLA-C-restricted and well-studied HLA-B-restricted ones. A matching HLA type, together with CMV infection, was signaled by public TCR beta signatures.

This TCR was sampled from a human donor in good health (CMV status not recorded). Some clones in this sample may be carry-over from other donors' samples. The sample here was CD8+ T cells from cultured PBMCs, taken from culture after CMV antigen stimulation. The chain uses TRBV7-9 and TRBJ1-5; 10 bases align to TRBD1. CDR3 protein: CASSGGQGNKQPQHF. Here the CDR3 DNA reads TGTGCCAGCAGCGGGGGACAGGGGAACAAGCAGCCCCAGCATTTT. The whole variable domain, filled in from reference TRBV7-9 and TRBJ1-5, reads DTGVSQNPRHKITKRGQNVTFRCDPISEHNRLYWYRQTLGQGPEFLTYFQNEAQLEKSRLLSDRFSAERPKGSFSTLEIQRTEQGDSAMYLCASSGGQGNKQPQHFGDGTRLSIL.